Following are 15 T cell receptor beta chains from one sample sequenced in a study of T-cell memory formation after mild COVID-19. Each CDR3 protein gets one entry after TCRdb re-called the 5' RACE reads with MiXCR. Of about 340,000 distinct CDR3 sequences in the sample, roughly 20% are singletons; the top ten hold approximately 12%. Specimen: PBMCs or a T cell subset sorted from them (not recorded which). These receptors were taken from an adult woman who had mild COVID-19 (a few samples of this study predate the infection). Cell type and time point are not known.

This clonotype was detected a few times. The V and J genes are TRBV18 and TRBJ2-5; perhaps TRBD1 as D (6 bases). Trimming left V 3 bases short and J 4 bases short, with 6 bases between. This CDR3 is 12 amino acids long. CDR1 KGHSH and CDR2 LQKENI come from the germline V gene. CDR3 loop: CASSPDRETQYF. DNA of the CDR3: TGTGCCAGCTCACCGGACAGAGAGACCCAGTACTTC.

The chain joins TRBV20-1 to TRBJ2-6; possibly TRBD1 for D (5 bases). The ends were cut back, 4 bases at V and 2 bases at J, with 12 bases in the middle. This CDR3 region has 15 residues. CDR1 and CDR2 from the germline V gene are DFQATT and SNEGSKA (reference sequence). CDR3 in DNA: TGCAGTGCTACGGCCCCAGGGACTGGGGCCAACGTCCTGACTTTC. It yields the protein CSATAPGTGANVLTF.

This clonotype was observed a handful of times. This rearrangement joins TRBV29-1 to TRBJ2-1, with TRBD1 identical over 10 bases. CDR1 and CDR2 (germline): SQVTM, ANQGSEA. The J segment lost 4 bases and the V segment lost 4 bases, leaving 4 bases of the junction unmatched. The CDR3 extends over 14 amino acids. The CDR3 reads CSVVGTGVYNEQFF. The CDR3 DNA follows: TGCAGCGTTGTAGGGACAGGGGTATACAATGAGCAGTTCTTC.

This CDR3 reads CASSARGYNEKLFF. CDR3 coding DNA: TGTGCCAGCAGCGCCAGGGGTTACAATGAAAAACTGTTTTTT. The chain is built from TRBV7-9 and TRBJ1-4, with D perhaps TRBD1 (6 bases). V was trimmed by 5 bases and J by 5 bases, leaving 12 bases between them. Germline CDR1 is SEHNR and CDR2 is FQNEAQ (reference sequence). The CDR3 length is 14 residues. The full variable domain, in which reference TRBV7-9 and TRBJ1-4 provide the parts outside the CDR3, is DTGVSQNPRHKITKRGQNVTFRCDPISEHNRLYWYRQTLGQGPEFLTYFQNEAQLEKSRLLSDRFSAERPKGSFSTLEIQRTEQGDSAMYLCASSARGYNEKLFFGSGTQLSVL.

The chain couples TRBV5-1 to TRBJ2-3; 13 positions agree with TRBD2. This CDR3 region has 17 residues. Germline V CDR1 and CDR2: SGHRS, YFSETQ. J lost 0 bases, V lost 4 bases, and 5 bases had no gene match. In nucleotides, the CDR3 is TGCGCCAGCAGCACTGGACTAGCGGGGGCTAGCACAGATACGCAGTATTTT. It yields the protein CASSTGLAGASTDTQYF.

The rearrangement joins TRBV7-2 to TRBJ1-5, with 7 bases identical to TRBD1. CDR1 and CDR2 (germline): SGHTA, FQGNSA. Unmatched junction bases numbered 4, after V lost 0 bases and J lost 2 bases. There are 16 residues in the CDR3. CDR3 sequence: CASSLAGQGGNQPQHF. CDR3 nucleotide sequence: TGTGCCAGCAGCTTAGCGGGGCAGGGGGGCAATCAGCCCCAGCATTTT.

This sequence joins TRBV28 and TRBJ1-2; 10 bases agree with TRBD1. With 5 bases clipped from V and 12 bases from J, the junction kept 6 bases outside the gene matches. In germline, CDR1 is MDHEN, CDR2 SYDVKM. CDR3 length: 12 amino acids. The CDR3 loop is CASSNSGQGNTF. The CDR3 nucleotides are TGTGCCAGCAGTAATTCGGGACAGGGGAACACCTTC.

The chain uses TRBV20-1 and TRBJ1-2; the match to TRBD1 covers 7 bases. CDR3 length: 13 amino acids. Germline loops: CDR1 DFQATT, CDR2 SNEGSKA (reference sequence). V was clipped by 6 bases and J by 12 bases; unmatched bases: 16. For the CDR3, the DNA is TGCAGTGCGGTACGGGGCACAGGGGAGCGGAACACCTTC. Protein sequence: CSAVRGTGERNTF.

The chain is built from TRBV29-1 and TRBJ1-1; 7 bases are shared with TRBD1. In germline, CDR1 is SQVTM, CDR2 ANQGSEA. The CDR3 loop spans 14 amino acids. With V trimmed by 6 bases and J by 0 bases, 7 bases remained unmatched. As DNA, the CDR3 is TGCAGCGTGATACCGGGACAGTTGAACACTGAAGCTTTCTTT. It yields the protein CSVIPGQLNTEAFF.

This clonotype was counted a few times. One end of the junction fails to match germline, which may point to a read error. The V gene is TRBV6-2 or TRBV6-3, the J gene TRBJ1-1; TRBD1 might be the D (6 bases). Looked up from germline, CDR1 is MNHEY and CDR2 is SVGEGT. The CDR3 consists of 12 residues. The CDR3 spells CASSSSLSQGVW. CDR3 DNA sequence: TGTGCCAGCAGTTCCAGCCTCTCACAGGGCGTTTGG.

This clonotype has a handful of counts. The chain combines TRBV9 with TRBJ1-2; D may be TRBD1 (6 bases). Trimming took off 6 bases at V and 8 bases at J, with 14 bases between the two ends. The CDR3 runs to 12 residues. CDR1 SGDLS and CDR2 YYNGEE come from the germline V gene. The CDR3 sequence: CASNTGLRGYTF. The DNA for the CDR3 is TGTGCCAGCAACACAGGGCTCCGGGGCTACACCTTC.

V is TRBV23-1 and J is TRBJ2-1, with a tentative D call TRBD1 (5 bases). Being an ORF, TRBV23-1 has a function that is uncertain. V was trimmed by 8 bases and J by 8 bases, leaving 10 bases between them. This CDR3 spans 11 amino acids. The CDR3 spells CASPQGYEQFF. The CDR3 region has the DNA TGCGCCAGCCCGCAGGGCTATGAGCAGTTCTTC.

The J gene is TRBJ1-3, the V gene TRBV3-1, with 7 nucleotides matching TRBD1. Losses at the gene ends were 3 bases for V and 0 bases for J; bases not matched to a gene: 11. Germline-derived CDR1 and CDR2 are LGHDT and YNNKEL (reference sequence). CDR3 length: 18 residues. This CDR3 reads CASSHSPGQRLSGNTIYF. The CDR3, as DNA: TGTGCCAGCAGCCACTCCCCGGGACAGCGGCTCTCTGGAAACACCATATATTTT.

This chain links TRBV7-8 with TRBJ2-1; 14 nucleotides match TRBD2. Germline CDR1 SGHVS, CDR2 FQNEAQ. This CDR3 is 18 amino acids long. V was clipped by 1 base and J by 7 bases; unmatched bases: 9. CDR3 region: CASSLVTSGRAFGNEQFF. The DNA for the CDR3 is TGTGCCAGCAGCTTAGTGACTAGCGGGAGGGCCTTTGGGAATGAGCAGTTCTTC.

This clonotype was detected only a few times. The chain employs TRBV6-2 or TRBV6-3 and TRBJ2-6; no clear D. CDR3 length equals 16 residues. Per the germline V gene, CDR1 is MNHEY and CDR2 is SVGEGT. V was trimmed by 5 bases and J by 0 bases, leaving 11 bases between them. The CDR3 region is CASSPRGFSGANVLTF. The CDR3 coding sequence is TGTGCCAGCAGTCCCAGAGGCTTCTCTGGGGCCAACGTCCTGACTTTC.